These T cell receptor beta chains were read from a single sample in a study of shared clonotypes between healthy human individuals. Here immunoSEQ multiplex PCR was the method, and the copy in TCRdb shows in-frame clones only, minus some. The sample lists 2 million to 3 million clones, roughly 92% occurring once. The sample taken for sequencing was naive CD4+ T cells sorted from blood. The source of these receptors is a man between 18 and 29 years old in good health. CDR3s leave out the opening cysteine and the closing phenylalanine or tryptophan. Clone size is given for some rows only: seen once, a few or many times, or a class if the clone is expanded.

V | size | CDR3
TRBV5-1 | . | ASSLTGVNIQY
TRBV11-2 | . | ASSLGPAGVGEQF
TRBV9 | . | ASSVEGMSGNTIY
TRBV5-1 | . | ASRPTLGNQPQH
TRBV9 | . | ASSVATGPQGYYGYT
TRBV5-1 | . | ASSVGTPRGEKLF
TRBV5-6 | . | ASSSYSWTSIGIQY
TRBV25-1 | . | ASSGWANTEAF
TRBV7-8 | . | ASSLSTGRGPWETQY
TRBV27 | once | ASSFWRGDTDTQY
TRBV11-2 | . | ASSFIGKPDTQY
TRBV5-1 | . | ASSWGPSVSQETQY
TRBV10-2 | . | ASRGQGRSRGRELF
TRBV7-9 | few | ASTDWTASGYT
TRBV10-3 | . | AISESSGGFWSPLH
TRBV29-1 | . | SVEGTTNSYNEQF
TRBV15 | . | ATSKFGGGNQPQH
TRBV28 | . | ASSQSSVEAF
TRBV5-1 | . | ASSLEGSYNSPLH
TRBV5-6 | . | ASSLDLGWETQY
TRBV11-2 | few | ASSSTGSGGYNEQF
TRBV19 | . | ASSETRATEAF